The 17 T cell receptor beta chains presented below share a single source sample, sequenced in a study of OX40 agonist ivuxolimab in advanced cancers. Sequencing was performed with immunoSEQ multiplex PCR; in TCRdb, only in-frame clones are kept and a portion is missing. Found here are 65,000 to 85,000 clones, approximately 84% of them singletons; the top ten hold under 7%. The sequences come from CD4+ or CD8+ T cells sorted from blood, collected in a trial of the OX40 agonist ivuxolimab. The origin of the receptors is an adult with an advanced solid tumor such as melanoma, head and neck, liver or kidney cancer.

This chain links TRBV6-5 with TRBJ1-6; the D gene is possibly TRBD1 (5 bases). The CDR3 loop spans 15 amino acids. Germline V CDR1 and CDR2: MNHEY, SVGAGI. V gave up 0 bases and J gave up 7 bases, with 10 bases separating them. CDR3 nucleotide sequence: TGTGCCAGCAGTTACTCTGGGGGAGGGAATTCACCCCTCCACTTT. It specifies CASSYSGGGNSPLHF.

V is TRBV7-9 and J is TRBJ2-5, with 9 bases aligning to TRBD2. The germline gives CDR1 SEHNR, CDR2 FQNEAQ (reference sequence). The CDR3 extends over 18 amino acids. After removal of 1 base from V and 0 bases from J, the junction contained 9 bases not matched to a gene. The CDR3 region has the DNA TGTGCCAGCAGCTTAGGCCGGGATAGCGGGGGATACCAAGAGACCCAGTACTTC. Protein sequence: CASSLGRDSGGYQETQYF.

V and J are TRBV4-3 and TRBJ1-1, with D perhaps TRBD1 (5 bases). V gave up 4 bases and J gave up 1 base, with 7 bases separating them. Germline CDR1 reads LGHNA; CDR2 reads YSLEER. The CDR3 totals 13 residues. The CDR3 bases are TGCGCCAGCAGCCTGGGACCGAACACTGAAGCTTTCTTT. It is translated as CASSLGPNTEAFF.

The J gene is TRBJ1-5, the V gene TRBV11-2; D unclear. Germline V lookup: CDR1 SGHAT, CDR2 FQNNGV. This CDR3 region has 17 residues. Trimming removed 7 bases at V and 0 bases at J, with 19 bases between. The CDR3 nucleotides read TGTGCCAGCACCTTGGAGATGCACAGAAGTAGCAATCAGCCCCAGCATTTT. Translating gives CASTLEMHRSSNQPQHF.

There are a few counts of this clone. The V gene is TRBV9, the J gene TRBJ1-2; D gene ambiguous. V gave up 0 bases and J gave up 2 bases, with 5 bases separating them. Germline V CDR1 and CDR2: SGDLS, YYNGEE. The CDR3 is 13 amino acids. As DNA, the CDR3 is TGTGCCAGCAGCGTAGACTGGAACTATGGCTACACCTTC. The encoded protein is CASSVDWNYGYTF.

The chain recombines TRBV5-1 with TRBJ2-1; the D is unclear. In germline, CDR1 is SGHRS, CDR2 YFSETQ. The CDR3 is 13 amino acids. The V gene lost 0 bases and the J gene lost 5 bases, with 6 bases spanning the gap. The CDR3 here is CASSLEPHNEQFF. In DNA form, the CDR3 reads TGCGCCAGCAGCTTGGAGCCCCACAATGAGCAGTTCTTC.

The chain is built from TRBV5-4 and TRBJ1-6; perhaps TRBD1 as D (5 bases). This CDR3 spans 16 amino acids. V was pared by 5 bases and J by 7 bases, with 19 bases between. Germline CDR1 and CDR2: SGHNT and YYREEE (reference sequence). For the CDR3, the DNA is TGTGCCAGCAGTCCTCGGTCAGAGGGGCTGAATTCACCCCTCCACTTT. This encodes CASSPRSEGLNSPLHF.

The chain combines TRBV6-1 with TRBJ2-5; D is ambiguous. Germline V CDR1 and CDR2: MNHNS, SASEGT. The V gene lost 5 bases and the J gene lost 5 bases, with 9 bases spanning the gap. This CDR3 has 12 amino acids. CDR3 loop: CASSQERETQYF. CDR3 sequence (DNA): TGTGCCAGCAGTCAAGAGAGGGAGACCCAGTACTTC.

The rearrangement uses TRBV7-9 and TRBJ2-6; a weak D match, TRBD1 (6 bases). Germline V gives CDR1 SEHNR, CDR2 FQNEAQ (reference sequence). CDR3 length: 16 amino acids. V lost 1 base, J lost 2 bases, and 9 bases lay in between. The CDR3 loop is CASSLGYRAGANVLTF. CDR3 nucleotides: TGTGCCAGCAGCTTAGGGTACAGGGCTGGGGCCAACGTCCTGACTTTC.

The rearrangement joins TRBV27 to TRBJ2-3, with a tentative D call TRBD1 (6 bases). The ends were cut back, 5 bases at V and 2 bases at J, with 11 bases in the middle. In germline, CDR1 is MNHEY, CDR2 SMNVEV (reference sequence). The length of the CDR3 is 14 residues. The CDR3 region has the DNA TGTGCCAGCAGTAGGGGGAGATTCACAGATACGCAGTATTTT. It translates to CASSRGRFTDTQYF.

CDR3 amino acids: CASSLGPETGELFF. For the CDR3, the DNA is TGTGCCAGCAGCTTAGGTCCGGAGACCGGGGAGCTGTTTTTT. The V and J genes are TRBV11-2 and TRBJ2-2, with D uncertain. This CDR3 has 14 amino acids. Trimming took off 1 base at V and 5 bases at J, with 8 bases between the two ends. CDR1 is SGHAT, CDR2 FQNNGV, per germline.

The chain is built from TRBV10-3 and TRBJ2-7; D is undetermined. This CDR3 contains 14 residues. Trimming removed 7 bases from V and 0 bases from J, with 13 bases in between. The germline gives CDR1 ENHRY, CDR2 SYGVKD. The DNA for the CDR3 is TGTGCCATCATTTGCGACAATAGCTCCTACGAGCAGTACTTC. It codes for CAIICDNSSYEQYF.

The chain uses TRBV19 and TRBJ2-3; TRBD1 is a possible D gene (5 bases). This CDR3 has 16 amino acids. CDR1 and CDR2 from the germline V gene are LNHDA and SQIVND (reference sequence). Trimming stripped 7 bases from V and 3 bases from J, with 20 bases between. CDR3 in DNA: TGTGCCAGTATGCCCCTCATGGCAGGGTCTACAGATACGCAGTATTTT. Its protein is CASMPLMAGSTDTQYF.

The chain joins TRBV5-1 to TRBJ1-2, with 7 bases identical to TRBD1. CDR1 is SGHRS and CDR2 is YFSETQ in the germline V gene. There are 16 residues in the CDR3. V dropped 0 bases and J dropped 4; count of bases not matched to a gene: 9. The chain's CDR3 is CASSLGQGWVPYGYTF. CDR3 in DNA: TGCGCCAGCAGCTTGGGACAGGGTTGGGTCCCCTATGGCTACACCTTC.

J is TRBJ2-7 and V is TRBV28; D could derive from TRBD1 or TRBD2 (5 bases each). Deletions cut 5 bases from V and 0 bases from J, with 14 bases between. The CDR3 is 15 amino acids. In germline, CDR1 is MDHEN, CDR2 SYDVKM. The CDR3 reads CASSPSGTVSYEQYF. Here the CDR3 DNA reads TGTGCCAGCAGTCCCAGTGGGACCGTCTCCTACGAGCAGTACTTC. The whole variable domain, remainder taken from reference TRBV28 and TRBJ2-7, is DVKVTQSSRYLVKRTGEKVFLECVQDMDHENMFWYRQDPGLGLRLIYFSYDVKMKEKGDIPEGYSVSREKKERFSLILESASTNQTSMYLCASSPSGTVSYEQYFGPGTRLTVT.

The table lists this clone with a few counts. The chain carries TRBV29-1 and TRBJ2-1, with D perhaps TRBD2 (7 bases). V lost 0 bases and J lost 9, with 12 bases in between. The CDR3 is 13 residues long. In germline, CDR1 is SQVTM, CDR2 ANQGSEA. CDR3 sequence: CSVEDDGGAEQFF. The DNA of the CDR3 is TGCAGCGTTGAAGATGATGGGGGGGCTGAGCAGTTCTTC.

V usage is TRBV6-1 and J usage is TRBJ1-5; D is perhaps TRBD1 (5 bases). The germline V and J ends were trimmed by 10 bases and 3 bases, with 13 bases remaining between them. The CDR3 has 13 amino acids. Germline values: CDR1 MNHNS, CDR2 SASEGT. Here the CDR3 reads CATTGRANQPQHF. CDR3 nucleotides: TGTGCCACCACTGGCAGGGCCAATCAGCCCCAGCATTTT.